This TCR beta chain was documented in a study of CD8+CD57+ T cells in acquired aplastic anemia. In the study overall: Sorted CD4+ and CD8+ cells yielded DNA averaging around 3.2 ug.

CDR1 is SGDLS, CDR2 YYNGEE, per germline. This CDR3 comprises 14 residues. The V and J ends lost 2 bases and 1 base respectively, with 7 bases between them. The patients chosen for sequencing had shown expansion of CD8+CD57+ cells (detected by flow cytometry). Each patient gave a blood sample that was collected before any therapy had been received. Concerning this clonotype: The antigen is undetermined.

Study-wide results and caveats: Controls did not differ significantly from patients in CD8+ Simpson's diversity. There were twenty-nine CD8+ CDR3 sequences that occurred in both patients and controls.

For CDR3 and TCR beta VDJ profiling, genomic DNA was the template used. TCRdb ran MiXCR on the reads and lists one entry per CDR3 protein. In the table there are 250,000 to 350,000 distinct CDR3 sequences, under 65% of which are singletons. The rearrangement uses TRBV9 and TRBJ2-1, with D possibly being TRBD1 or TRBD2 (5 bases each). The sequence was obtained from a human donor with aplastic anemia. Sequencing used sorted CD4+, CD8+, or CD8+CD57+ T cells (not recorded which) from PBMCs. CDR3 in amino acids: CASSVGTSYNEQFF. The CDR3 nucleotides are TGTGCCAGCAGCGTTGGGACGTCCTACAATGAGCAGTTCTTC.